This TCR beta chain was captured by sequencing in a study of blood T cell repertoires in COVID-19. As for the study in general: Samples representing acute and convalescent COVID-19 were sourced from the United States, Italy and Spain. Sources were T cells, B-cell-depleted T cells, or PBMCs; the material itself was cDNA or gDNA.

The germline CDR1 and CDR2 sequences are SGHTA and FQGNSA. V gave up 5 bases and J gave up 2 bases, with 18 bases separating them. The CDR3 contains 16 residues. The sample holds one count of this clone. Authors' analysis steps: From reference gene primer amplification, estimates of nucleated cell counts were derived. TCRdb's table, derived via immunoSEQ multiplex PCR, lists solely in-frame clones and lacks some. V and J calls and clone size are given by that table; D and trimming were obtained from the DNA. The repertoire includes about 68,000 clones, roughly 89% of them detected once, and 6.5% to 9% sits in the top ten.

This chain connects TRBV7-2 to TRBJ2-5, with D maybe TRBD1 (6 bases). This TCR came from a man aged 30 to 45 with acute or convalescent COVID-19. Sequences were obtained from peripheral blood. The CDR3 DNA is TGTGCCAGCAGCATAACGAGGGGAAGGGGGCAAGAGACCCAGTACTTC. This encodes CASSITRGRGQETQYF.